A selection of T cell receptor beta chains follows, all from one sample in a study of blood T cell repertoires in COVID-19. Only in-frame clones appear in the TCRdb table, and some are missing; sequencing was by immunoSEQ multiplex PCR. The sample contains some 110,000 clones, roughly 79% of which appear only once. What was sequenced was peripheral blood. These receptors originate from a woman in her 70s with acute or convalescent COVID-19. Both conserved end residues are part of each CDR3. A D gene is named only where the DNA matches it firmly. Rows may omit the clone size; those that give it use once, few, many or a size class.

CASSPNGDRGSDEKLFF,TGTGCCAGCAGCCCTAACGGGGACAGGGGTTCGGATGAAAAACTGTTTTTT,17,TRBJ1-4,TRBD1,NA,TRBV28
CASRATGGGNSPLHF,TGTGCCAGCAGGGCAACAGGGGGCGGTAATTCACCCCTCCACTTT,15,TRBJ1-6,TRBD1,NA,TRBV2
CASSRGQINSPLHF,TGTGCCAGCAGCCGGGGACAAATTAATTCACCCCTCCACTTT,14,TRBJ1-6,NA,once,TRBV27
CASSFRTGGNGYTF,TGTGCCAGCAGCTTCAGGACAGGGGGCAATGGCTACACCTTC,14,TRBJ1-2,TRBD1,NA,TRBV11-2
CAWSEQGLSYEQYF,TGTGCCTGGAGTGAGCAGGGCCTGTCCTACGAGCAGTACTTC,14,TRBJ2-7,NA,NA,TRBV30
CASPDSYGYTF,TGTGCCAGCCCGGACTCCTATGGCTACACCTTC,11,TRBJ1-2,NA,NA,TRBV18
CASSLDGGGQPQHF,TGTGCCAGCAGCTTAGATGGGGGGGGTCAGCCCCAGCATTTT,14,TRBJ1-5,NA,NA,TRBV7-2
CASSHPRLADCHGELFF,TGTGCCAGCAGCCACCCCCGACTAGCGGATTGTCACGGGGAGCTGTTTTTT,17,TRBJ2-2,TRBD2,few,TRBV11-3
CASSLVGGTQYF,TGTGCCAGCAGCTTAGTGGGGGGGACGCAGTATTTT,12,TRBJ2-3,TRBD2,NA,TRBV7-2
CASSLARNQRNEQFF,TGTGCCAGCAGCTTAGCGAGGAATCAGAGGAATGAGCAGTTCTTC,15,TRBJ2-1,NA,NA,TRBV7-2
CASSLEAGGNYGYTF,TGTGCCAGCAGCTTGGAAGCAGGGGGCAACTATGGCTACACCTTC,15,TRBJ1-2,TRBD1,NA,TRBV5-4